This is a list of T cell receptor beta chains from one sample in a study of blood T cells in healthy people across ages. TCRdb itself ran the 5' RACE reads through MiXCR, one entry per CDR3 protein. Of about 1,500,000 distinct CDR3 sequences listed, roughly 27% are singletons. What was sequenced was blood. The receptors come from a woman aged 25 to 39 in good health. Both conserved end residues are part of each CDR3. The order of the fields is J gene, V gene, clone size, D gene, CDR3 protein, CDR3 DNA. The D gene is left open where the match is weak. The size of a clone is reported for some rows only, either as once, few or many, or as a class for expanded clones.

j_gene: TRBJ2-7; v_gene: TRBV7-2; abundance: few; d_gene: .; CDR3aa: CASSVYRGRAYNEQYF; CDR3nt: TGTGCCAGCAGCGTTTACAGGGGGAGGGCCTACAATGAGCAGTACTTC
j_gene: TRBJ1-1; v_gene: TRBV12-3/TRBV12-4; abundance: few; d_gene: .; CDR3aa: CASSRFAEAFF; CDR3nt: TGTGCCAGCAGCCGCTTCGCTGAAGCTTTCTTT
j_gene: TRBJ2-7; v_gene: TRBV7-9; abundance: .; d_gene: TRBD2; CDR3aa: CASSFSGRALGDEQYF; CDR3nt: TGTGCCAGCAGCTTTAGCGGGAGGGCCCTCGGAGATGAGCAGTACTTC
j_gene: TRBJ2-1; v_gene: TRBV6-6; abundance: .; d_gene: .; CDR3aa: CASSYSGSDNEQFF; CDR3nt: TGTGCCAGCAGTTACTCGGGGAGTGACAATGAGCAGTTCTTC
j_gene: TRBJ1-5; v_gene: TRBV20-1; abundance: .; d_gene: TRBD1; CDR3aa: CSAGQGAIDSNQPQHF; CDR3nt: TGCAGTGCGGGACAGGGGGCAATTGATAGCAATCAGCCCCAGCATTTT
j_gene: TRBJ1-1; v_gene: TRBV5-5; abundance: many; d_gene: .; CDR3aa: CASSVQTGSVATEAFF; CDR3nt: TGTGCCAGCAGCGTACAAACAGGGAGCGTCGCCACTGAAGCTTTCTTT
j_gene: TRBJ2-3; v_gene: TRBV14; abundance: .; d_gene: .; CDR3aa: CASSHHPAGVTDTQYF; CDR3nt: TGTGCCAGCAGCCATCACCCAGCAGGAGTCACAGATACGCAGTATTTT
j_gene: TRBJ2-5; v_gene: TRBV2; abundance: few; d_gene: TRBD2; CDR3aa: CASKGGLAGVETQYF; CDR3nt: TGTGCCAGCAAGGGTGGTCTAGCGGGAGTAGAGACCCAGTACTTC
j_gene: TRBJ2-1; v_gene: TRBV7-2; abundance: few; d_gene: TRBD2; CDR3aa: CASSSKAGGPYNEQFF; CDR3nt: TGTGCCAGCAGTTCCAAAGCGGGAGGGCCCTACAATGAGCAGTTCTTC
j_gene: TRBJ2-7; v_gene: TRBV3-1; abundance: few; d_gene: .; CDR3aa: CASSQGGIWGAYEQYF; CDR3nt: TGTGCCAGCAGCCAAGGCGGGATCTGGGGTGCCTACGAGCAGTACTTC
j_gene: TRBJ2-7; v_gene: TRBV20-1; abundance: many; d_gene: .; CDR3aa: CSARDPPGNEQYF; CDR3nt: TGCAGTGCTAGAGATCCCCCCGGGAACGAGCAGTACTTC
j_gene: TRBJ2-1; v_gene: TRBV29-1; abundance: many; d_gene: TRBD1; CDR3aa: CSVELPGQVGPDNEQFF; CDR3nt: TGCAGCGTTGAGCTTCCGGGACAGGTTGGACCCGACAATGAGCAGTTCTTC
j_gene: TRBJ2-1; v_gene: TRBV7-2; abundance: .; d_gene: .; CDR3aa: CASSLVATPYEQFF; CDR3nt: TGTGCCAGCAGCTTAGTCGCAACACCGTATGAGCAGTTCTTC
j_gene: TRBJ2-3; v_gene: TRBV7-9; abundance: many; d_gene: .; CDR3aa: CASSLAVGPVTQYF; CDR3nt: TGTGCCAGCAGCTTAGCAGTGGGACCGGTTACGCAGTATTTT
j_gene: TRBJ2-1; v_gene: TRBV28; abundance: few; d_gene: TRBD2; CDR3aa: CASSLKLAGVLPNNEQFF; CDR3nt: TGTGCCAGCAGTTTAAAGCTAGCGGGAGTGTTACCGAACAATGAGCAGTTCTTC
j_gene: TRBJ2-5; v_gene: TRBV24-1; abundance: .; d_gene: TRBD1; CDR3aa: CATSDGAGGAETQYF; CDR3nt: TGTGCCACCAGTGACGGGGCAGGGGGCGCGGAGACCCAGTACTTC
j_gene: TRBJ2-1; v_gene: TRBV12-3/TRBV12-4; abundance: once; d_gene: .; CDR3aa: CASVADPYNEQFF; CDR3nt: TGTGCCAGCGTGGCTGACCCCTACAATGAGCAGTTCTTC
j_gene: TRBJ2-7; v_gene: TRBV7-2; abundance: .; d_gene: .; CDR3aa: CASSLQGILSYNEQYF; CDR3nt: TGTGCCAGCAGCCTACAGGGAATACTCTCCTACAATGAGCAGTACTTC
j_gene: TRBJ2-1; v_gene: TRBV12-3/TRBV12-4; abundance: .; d_gene: .; CDR3aa: CASKRSGYEQFF; CDR3nt: TGTGCCAGCAAGAGGTCCGGTTATGAGCAGTTCTTC
j_gene: TRBJ2-4; v_gene: TRBV13; abundance: few; d_gene: .; CDR3aa: CASSLAGGGINEQYF; CDR3nt: TGTGCCAGCAGCTTAGCGGGCGGAGGGATTAATGAGCAGTACTTC
j_gene: TRBJ2-7; v_gene: TRBV6-2/TRBV6-3; abundance: few; d_gene: .; CDR3aa: CASSRRWGSEQYF; CDR3nt: TGTGCCAGCAGTCGACGGTGGGGCTCCGAGCAGTACTTC
j_gene: TRBJ2-5; v_gene: TRBV24-1; abundance: few; d_gene: TRBD2; CDR3aa: CAASDPGGGARNEQYF; CDR3nt: TGTGCCGCCAGTGATCCGGGCGGGGGGGCCAGGAATGAGCAGTACTTC
j_gene: TRBJ2-2; v_gene: TRBV5-1; abundance: few; d_gene: .; CDR3aa: CASSLLGAGVGELFF; CDR3nt: TGCGCCAGCAGCCTGCTGGGGGCCGGGGTCGGGGAGCTGTTTTTT
j_gene: TRBJ2-3; v_gene: TRBV20-1; abundance: .; d_gene: .; CDR3aa: CSARERGRESTDMQYF; CDR3nt: TGCAGTGCTAGAGAGCGGGGCAGGGAGAGCACAGATATGCAGTATTTT
j_gene: TRBJ2-5; v_gene: TRBV7-2; abundance: many; d_gene: .; CDR3aa: CASSLVPGEETQYF; CDR3nt: TGTGCCAGCAGCTTAGTTCCGGGAGAAGAGACCCAGTACTTC
j_gene: TRBJ2-1; v_gene: TRBV28; abundance: many; d_gene: .; CDR3aa: CASSSPGVAGSLNEQFF; CDR3nt: TGTGCCAGCAGTTCCCCTGGGGTGGCGGGGAGCCTCAATGAGCAGTTCTTC
j_gene: TRBJ2-1; v_gene: TRBV24-1; abundance: few; d_gene: TRBD2; CDR3aa: CATSDLFSGAGMFNEQFF; CDR3nt: TGTGCCACCAGTGATTTATTTTCTGGAGCGGGAATGTTCAATGAGCAGTTCTTC
j_gene: TRBJ2-1; v_gene: TRBV20-1; abundance: .; d_gene: TRBD1; CDR3aa: CSARDPNKIRQGATEQFF; CDR3nt: TGCAGTGCTAGAGATCCCAACAAAATTAGACAGGGGGCAACTGAGCAGTTCTTC
j_gene: TRBJ2-3; v_gene: TRBV9; abundance: many; d_gene: .; CDR3aa: CASSTQVADTQYF; CDR3nt: TGTGCCAGCAGCACCCAGGTGGCAGATACGCAGTATTTT
j_gene: TRBJ2-5; v_gene: TRBV7-9; abundance: .; d_gene: .; CDR3aa: CASSLVTKETQYF; CDR3nt: TGTGCCAGCAGCTTAGTGACAAAAGAGACCCAGTACTTC
j_gene: TRBJ1-2; v_gene: TRBV29-1; abundance: .; d_gene: .; CDR3aa: CSVELRGLDYGYTF; CDR3nt: TGCAGCGTTGAACTGCGGGGGCTGGACTATGGCTACACCTTC
j_gene: TRBJ1-1; v_gene: TRBV6-5; abundance: once; d_gene: TRBD1; CDR3aa: CASSYSTTGTGGTEAFF; CDR3nt: TGTGCCAGCAGTTACTCAACCACCGGGACAGGGGGCACTGAAGCTTTCTTT
j_gene: TRBJ2-7; v_gene: TRBV7-9; abundance: few; d_gene: TRBD1; CDR3aa: CASSLGQGDLEQYF; CDR3nt: TGTGCCAGCAGCCTGGGACAGGGGGACCTCGAGCAGTACTTC
j_gene: TRBJ1-3; v_gene: TRBV6-2/TRBV6-3; abundance: .; d_gene: .; CDR3aa: CASTEGDHSGNTIYF; CDR3nt: TGTGCCAGCACCGAGGGGGACCACTCTGGAAACACCATATATTTT
j_gene: TRBJ1-4; v_gene: TRBV2; abundance: .; d_gene: TRBD1; CDR3aa: CASTRQGDGEKLFF; CDR3nt: TGTGCCAGCACCCGACAGGGTGACGGCGAAAAACTGTTTTTT
j_gene: TRBJ1-6; v_gene: TRBV5-1; abundance: .; d_gene: TRBD1; CDR3aa: CASSTGQTSYNSPLHF; CDR3nt: TGCGCCAGCAGCACGGGACAGACCTCCTATAATTCACCCCTCCACTTT
j_gene: TRBJ2-1; v_gene: TRBV5-4; abundance: few; d_gene: .; CDR3aa: CASSLYGGPPNEQFF; CDR3nt: TGTGCCAGCAGCCTCTACGGGGGACCCCCCAATGAGCAGTTCTTC
j_gene: TRBJ2-7; v_gene: TRBV29-1; abundance: many; d_gene: .; CDR3aa: CSLRAAGEQYF; CDR3nt: TGCAGCCTGCGGGCCGCGGGGGAGCAGTACTTC